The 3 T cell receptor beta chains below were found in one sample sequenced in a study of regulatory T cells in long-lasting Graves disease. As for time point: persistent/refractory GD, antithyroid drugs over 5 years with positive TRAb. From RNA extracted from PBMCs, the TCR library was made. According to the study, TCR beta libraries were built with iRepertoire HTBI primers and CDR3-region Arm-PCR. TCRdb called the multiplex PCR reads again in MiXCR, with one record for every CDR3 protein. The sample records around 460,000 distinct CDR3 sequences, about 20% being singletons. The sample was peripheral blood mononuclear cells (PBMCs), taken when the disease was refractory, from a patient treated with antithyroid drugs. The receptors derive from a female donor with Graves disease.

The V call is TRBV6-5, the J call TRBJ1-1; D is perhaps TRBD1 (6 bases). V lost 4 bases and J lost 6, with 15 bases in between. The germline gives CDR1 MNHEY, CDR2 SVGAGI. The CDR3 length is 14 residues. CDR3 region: CASSFPTGRAEAFF. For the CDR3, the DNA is TGTGCCAGCAGTTTTCCGACAGGACGCGCTGAAGCTTTCTTT.

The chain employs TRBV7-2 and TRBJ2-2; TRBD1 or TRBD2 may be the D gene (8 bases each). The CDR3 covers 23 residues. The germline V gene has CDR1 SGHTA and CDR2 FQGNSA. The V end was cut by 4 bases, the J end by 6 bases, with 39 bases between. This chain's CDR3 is CASSSRDRPYHRESGRSPGELFF. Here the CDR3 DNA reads TGTGCCAGCAGCTCCCGGGACAGGCCCTACCATAGGGAGAGCGGGAGATCCCCCGGGGAGCTGTTTTTT.

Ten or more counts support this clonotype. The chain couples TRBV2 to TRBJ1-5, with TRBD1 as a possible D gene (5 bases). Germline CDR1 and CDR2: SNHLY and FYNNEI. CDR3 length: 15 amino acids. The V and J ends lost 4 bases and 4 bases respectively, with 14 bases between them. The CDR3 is CASSGQGTINQPQHF. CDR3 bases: TGTGCCAGCAGTGGGCAGGGAACGATAAATCAGCCCCAGCATTTT.